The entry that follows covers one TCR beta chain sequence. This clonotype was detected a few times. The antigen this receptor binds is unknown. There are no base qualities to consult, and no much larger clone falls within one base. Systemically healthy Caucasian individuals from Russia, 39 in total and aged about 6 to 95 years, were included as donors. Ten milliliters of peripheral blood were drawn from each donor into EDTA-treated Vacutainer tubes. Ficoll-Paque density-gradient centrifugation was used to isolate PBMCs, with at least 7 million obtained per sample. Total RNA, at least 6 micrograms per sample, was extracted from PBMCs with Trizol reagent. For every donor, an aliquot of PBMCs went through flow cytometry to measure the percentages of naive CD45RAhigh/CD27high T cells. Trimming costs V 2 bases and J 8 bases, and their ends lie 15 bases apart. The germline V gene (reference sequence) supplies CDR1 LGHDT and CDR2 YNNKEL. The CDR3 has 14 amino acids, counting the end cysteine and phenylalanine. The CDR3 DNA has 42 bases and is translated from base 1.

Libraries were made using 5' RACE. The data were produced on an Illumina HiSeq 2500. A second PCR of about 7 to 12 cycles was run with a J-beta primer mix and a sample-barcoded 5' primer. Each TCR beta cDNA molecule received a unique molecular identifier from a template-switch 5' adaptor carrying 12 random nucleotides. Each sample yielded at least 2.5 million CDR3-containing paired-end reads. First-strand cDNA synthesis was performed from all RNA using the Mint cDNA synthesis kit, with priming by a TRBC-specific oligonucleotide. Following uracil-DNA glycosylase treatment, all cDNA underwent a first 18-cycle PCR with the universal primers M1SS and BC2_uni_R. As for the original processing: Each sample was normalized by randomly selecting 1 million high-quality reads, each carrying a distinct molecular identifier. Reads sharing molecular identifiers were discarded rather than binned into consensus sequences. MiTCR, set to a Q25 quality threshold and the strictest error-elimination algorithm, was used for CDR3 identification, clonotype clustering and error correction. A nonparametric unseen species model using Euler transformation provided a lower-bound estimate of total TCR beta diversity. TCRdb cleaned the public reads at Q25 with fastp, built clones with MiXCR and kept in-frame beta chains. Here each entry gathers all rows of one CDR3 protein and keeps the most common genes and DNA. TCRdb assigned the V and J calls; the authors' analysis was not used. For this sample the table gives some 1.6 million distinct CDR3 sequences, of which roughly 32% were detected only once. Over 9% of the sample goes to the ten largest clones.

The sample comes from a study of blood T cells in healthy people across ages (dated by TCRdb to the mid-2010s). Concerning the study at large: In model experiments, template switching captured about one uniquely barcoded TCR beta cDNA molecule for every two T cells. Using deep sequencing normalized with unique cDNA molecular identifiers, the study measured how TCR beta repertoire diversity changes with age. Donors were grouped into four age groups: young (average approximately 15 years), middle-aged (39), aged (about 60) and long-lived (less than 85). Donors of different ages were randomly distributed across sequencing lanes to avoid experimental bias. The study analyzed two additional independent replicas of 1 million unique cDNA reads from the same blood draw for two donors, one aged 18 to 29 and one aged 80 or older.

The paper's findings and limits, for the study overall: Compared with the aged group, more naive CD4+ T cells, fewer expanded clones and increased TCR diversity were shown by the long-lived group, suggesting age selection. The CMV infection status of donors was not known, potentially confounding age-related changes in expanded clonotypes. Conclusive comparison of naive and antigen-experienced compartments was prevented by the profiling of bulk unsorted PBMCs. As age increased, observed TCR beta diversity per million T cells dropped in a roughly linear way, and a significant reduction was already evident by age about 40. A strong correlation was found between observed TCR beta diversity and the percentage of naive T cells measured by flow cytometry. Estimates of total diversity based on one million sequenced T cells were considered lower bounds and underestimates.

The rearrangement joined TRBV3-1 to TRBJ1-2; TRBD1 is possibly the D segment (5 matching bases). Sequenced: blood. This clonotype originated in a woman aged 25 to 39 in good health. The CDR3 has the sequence CASSQQRDGRGYTF. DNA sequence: TGTGCCAGCAGCCAACAGCGGGACGGCCGAGGCTACACCTTC.